The 18 T cell receptor beta chains in this list originate from one sample, sequenced in a study of blood T cell repertoires in COVID-19. The data were produced by immunoSEQ multiplex PCR, yet TCRdb's version contains in-frame clones alone and is incomplete. This table has about 250,000 clones, about 82% appearing once. The sequenced sample was peripheral blood. The receptors originated from a woman aged 80 or over with COVID-19, enrolled during active disease.

The chain carries TRBV9 and TRBJ1-2, with a possible D match to TRBD1 (6 bases). Trimming pared 3 bases from V and 6 bases from J, leaving 24 bases between. In germline, CDR1 is SGDLS, CDR2 YYNGEE. This CDR3 comprises 17 residues. The CDR3 bases are TGTGCCAGCAGCGGAGGGCCTGGAGCCGGGGGGGCGCATGGCTACACCTTC. Translating gives CASSGGPGAGGAHGYTF.

The chain couples TRBV5-1 to TRBJ2-1; 8 bases map to TRBD1. The germline CDR1 and CDR2 sequences are SGHRS and YFSETQ. This CDR3 has 13 residues. V shed 1 base, J shed 6 bases, and the junction held 0 bases outside the gene matches. The CDR3 loop reads CASSLTGGNEQFF. CDR3 bases: TGCGCCAGCAGCTTGACAGGGGGCAATGAGCAGTTCTTC.

The chain employs TRBV5-4 and TRBJ2-2; perhaps TRBD2 as D (6 bases). The germline CDR1 and CDR2 sequences are SGHNT and YYREEE (reference sequence). The CDR3 is made up of 14 amino acids. V was clipped by 5 bases and J by 1 base, with 9 bases between them. The CDR3 region has the DNA TGTGCCAGCAGGAACGGGGGGAACACCGGGGAGCTGTTTTTT. Encoded protein: CASRNGGNTGELFF.

The chain employs TRBV19 and TRBJ2-3, with D perhaps matching TRBD2 (5 bases). The germline V gene has CDR1 LNHDA and CDR2 SQIVND (reference sequence). The CDR3 is 14 residues long. Trimming cost V 5 bases and J 2 bases, with 11 bases left between them. Here the CDR3 reads CASSPRGATDTQYF. CDR3 sequence (DNA): TGTGCCAGTAGTCCTCGGGGAGCCACAGATACGCAGTATTTT.

This clone has only a few counts. This chain joins TRBV7-9 and TRBJ2-1; D unclear. The CDR3 length is 11 residues. Trimming took off 5 bases at V and 5 bases at J, with 4 bases between the two ends. The germline V gene has CDR1 SEHNR and CDR2 FQNEAQ (reference sequence). The CDR3 region is CASSLDNEQFF. The CDR3 DNA reads TGTGCCAGCAGCCTTGACAATGAGCAGTTCTTC.

Notes on this clone: At one boundary the junction diverges from the germline segment, which might be a read error. This chain uses TRBV6-5 with TRBJ1-2; 12 nucleotides agree with TRBD1. Germline-derived CDR1 and CDR2 are MNHEY and SVGAGI. The CDR3 loop spans 15 amino acids. CDR3 region: CASRGDRGHGYRYTF. The CDR3 DNA reads TGTGCCAGCAGGGGGGACAGGGGGCACGGCTATCGCTACACCTTC.

The chain joins TRBV6-6 to TRBJ1-5; 8 bases match TRBD1. The CDR3 is made up of 15 amino acids. V gave up 6 bases and J gave up 4 bases; unmatched junction bases: 8. Per germline, CDR1 MNHNY and CDR2 SVGAGI (reference sequence). The CDR3 protein is CASRNGQGGNQPQHF. CDR3 nucleotides: TGTGCCAGCAGAAATGGACAGGGTGGGAATCAGCCCCAGCATTTT.

The rearrangement uses TRBV27 and TRBJ1-5; TRBD1 might be the D (6 bases). The germline V gene has CDR1 MNHEY and CDR2 SMNVEV (reference sequence). This CDR3 has 15 amino acids. V lost 0 bases and J 5 bases, leaving 11 bases between the germline ends. CDR3 bases: TGTGCCAGCAGTTTATCGGTACAGGGCTATCAGCCCCAGCATTTT. This gives the protein CASSLSVQGYQPQHF.

The chain links TRBV7-9 to TRBJ2-1; D is undetermined. Trimming removed 2 bases at V and 0 bases at J, with 8 bases between. Looked up from germline, CDR1 is SEHNR and CDR2 is FQNEAQ (reference sequence). This CDR3 is built from 15 residues. The CDR3 coding sequence is TGTGCCAGCAGCTTATCCCTTAGCTCCTACAATGAGCAGTTCTTC. It translates to CASSLSLSSYNEQFF.

V usage is TRBV10-3 and J usage is TRBJ1-6; perhaps TRBD1 as D (6 bases). Trimming cost V 2 bases and J 12 bases, with 14 bases left between them. There are 14 residues in the CDR3. CDR1 and CDR2 from the germline V gene are ENHRY and SYGVKD. DNA of the CDR3: TGTGCCATCAGTGAGGCCGGACAGAGCGTACCCCTCCACTTT. It yields the protein CAISEAGQSVPLHF.

V usage is TRBV6-5 and J usage is TRBJ1-4; 10 bases fit TRBD1. Germline loops: CDR1 MNHEY, CDR2 SVGAGI. V was pared by 6 bases and J by 4 bases, with 5 bases of the junction left unmatched. The CDR3 runs to 15 residues. This chain's CDR3 is CASRRDRGNNEKLFF. CDR3 sequence (DNA): TGTGCCAGCAGGCGGGACAGGGGTAATAATGAAAAACTGTTTTTT.

V is TRBV6-5 and J is TRBJ1-1, with 8 bases that match TRBD1. The CDR3 sequence is 15 residues long. Per germline, CDR1 MNHEY and CDR2 SVGAGI. After removal of 3 bases from V and 5 bases from J, the junction contained 8 bases not matched to a gene. CDR3: CASSYIQGVQTEAFF. CDR3 DNA: TGTGCCAGCAGTTATATACAGGGGGTACAAACTGAAGCTTTCTTT.

A word on this clone: Additional DNA sequences in this sample encode the identical CDR3. The V gene is TRBV28, the J gene TRBJ2-5; D is perhaps TRBD2 (6 bases). V lost 8 bases and J 2 bases, leaving 15 bases between the germline ends. This CDR3 has 14 residues. Germline V lookup: CDR1 MDHEN, CDR2 SYDVKM. This CDR3 reads CASRGSGGQETQYF. Written as DNA, the CDR3 is TGTGCCAGCCGGGGTAGCGGAGGTCAAGAGACCCAGTACTTC.

This chain links TRBV5-1 with TRBJ2-3; D is undetermined. Germline V CDR1 and CDR2: SGHRS, YFSETQ. With 4 bases removed from V and 2 bases from J, the gap between germline ends came to 11 bases. This CDR3 comprises 14 residues. CDR3 DNA sequence: TGCGCCAGCAGCGGCGGAGAACCCACAGATACGCAGTATTTT. Amino acid sequence: CASSGGEPTDTQYF.

This chain's CDR3 is CASSSAPGLVETQYF. The CDR3 DNA follows: TGTGCCAGCAGTTCCGCGCCGGGACTAGTAGAGACCCAGTACTTC. The rearrangement joins TRBV28 to TRBJ2-5; the match to TRBD2 covers 8 bases. From germline, CDR1 is MDHEN and CDR2 SYDVKM. V shed 4 bases and J 4 bases; nucleotides not matched to a gene: 8. The CDR3 covers 15 residues.

V usage is TRBV4-1 and J usage is TRBJ2-5, with D possibly matching TRBD1 (6 bases). The V gene lost 0 bases and the J gene lost 4 bases, with 15 bases spanning the gap. CDR3 length: 16 residues. Germline V gene lookup returns CDR1 MGHRA and CDR2 YSYEKL. The CDR3 nucleotides are TGCGCCAGCAGCCAAGATTCTAACAGGGCAGGAGAGACCCAGTACTTC. Translating gives CASSQDSNRAGETQYF.

This chain uses TRBV7-6 with TRBJ1-1; possibly TRBD1 for D (5 bases). Trimming removed 5 bases at V and 2 bases at J, with 15 bases between. Germline V gene data show CDR1 as SGHVS and CDR2 as FNYEAQ. This CDR3 spans 15 amino acids. The CDR3 nucleotides are TGTGCCAGCAGCCTAGGGGAAGGGGTTAACACTGAAGCTTTCTTT. Protein: CASSLGEGVNTEAFF.

The V gene is TRBV7-2, the J gene TRBJ1-2; TRBD1 matches at 9 bases. V lost 5 bases and J lost 8; bases outside the gene matches: 9. Germline CDR1 and CDR2: SGHTA and FQGNSA. This CDR3 has 14 amino acids. Written as DNA, the CDR3 is TGTGCCAGCAGCCAACGGGACAGGGTGAACGGCTACACCTTC. Translating it yields CASSQRDRVNGYTF.